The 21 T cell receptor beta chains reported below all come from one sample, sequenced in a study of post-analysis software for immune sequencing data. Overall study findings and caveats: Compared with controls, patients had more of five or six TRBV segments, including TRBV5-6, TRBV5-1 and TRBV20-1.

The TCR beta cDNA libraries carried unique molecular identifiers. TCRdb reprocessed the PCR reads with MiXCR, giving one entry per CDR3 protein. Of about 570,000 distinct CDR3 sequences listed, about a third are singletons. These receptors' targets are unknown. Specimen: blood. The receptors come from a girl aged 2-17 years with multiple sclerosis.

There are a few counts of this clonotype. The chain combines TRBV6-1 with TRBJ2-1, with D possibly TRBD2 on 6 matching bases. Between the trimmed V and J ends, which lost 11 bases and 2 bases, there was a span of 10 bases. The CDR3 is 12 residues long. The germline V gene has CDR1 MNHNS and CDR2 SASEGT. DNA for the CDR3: TGTGCCTTAGCGGAGACCTACAATGAGCAGTTCTTC. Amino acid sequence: CALAETYNEQFF.

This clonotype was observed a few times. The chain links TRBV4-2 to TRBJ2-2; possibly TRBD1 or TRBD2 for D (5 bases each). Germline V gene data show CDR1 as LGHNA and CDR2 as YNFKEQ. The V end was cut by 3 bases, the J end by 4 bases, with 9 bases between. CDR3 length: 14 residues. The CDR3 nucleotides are TGTGCCAGCAGCCAGGTCGGGACCACCGGGGAGCTGTTTTTT. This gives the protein CASSQVGTTGELFF.

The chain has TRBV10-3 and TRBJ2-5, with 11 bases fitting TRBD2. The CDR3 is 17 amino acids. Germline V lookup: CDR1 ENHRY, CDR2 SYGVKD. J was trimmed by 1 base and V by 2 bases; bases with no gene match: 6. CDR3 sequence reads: CAISEGTSGVTQETQYF. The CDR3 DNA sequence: TGTGCCATCAGTGAGGGGACTAGCGGTGTGACCCAAGAGACCCAGTACTTC.

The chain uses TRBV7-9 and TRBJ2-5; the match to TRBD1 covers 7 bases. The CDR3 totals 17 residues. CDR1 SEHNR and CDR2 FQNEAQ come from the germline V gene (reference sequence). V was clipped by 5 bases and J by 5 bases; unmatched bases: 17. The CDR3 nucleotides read TGTGCCAGCAGCCCCAGATGGGGGACAGTCAACGAGGAGACCCAGTACTTC. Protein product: CASSPRWGTVNEETQYF.

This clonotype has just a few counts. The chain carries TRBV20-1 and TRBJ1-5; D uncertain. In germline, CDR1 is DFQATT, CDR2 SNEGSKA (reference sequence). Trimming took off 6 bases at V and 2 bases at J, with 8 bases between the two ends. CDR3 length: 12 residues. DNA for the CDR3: TGCAGTGCCCTGCAGGGCAATCAGCCCCAGCATTTT. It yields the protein CSALQGNQPQHF.

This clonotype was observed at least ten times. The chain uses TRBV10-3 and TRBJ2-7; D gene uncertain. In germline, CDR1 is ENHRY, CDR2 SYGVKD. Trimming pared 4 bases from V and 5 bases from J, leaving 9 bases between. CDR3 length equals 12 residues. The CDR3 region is CAISGLQDEQYF. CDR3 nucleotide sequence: TGTGCCATCAGTGGCCTCCAGGACGAGCAGTACTTC.

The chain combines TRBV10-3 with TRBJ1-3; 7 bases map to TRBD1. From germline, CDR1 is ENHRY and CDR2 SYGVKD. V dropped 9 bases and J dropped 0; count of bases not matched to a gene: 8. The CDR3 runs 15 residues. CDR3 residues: CAIGTGTDSGNTIYF. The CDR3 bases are TGTGCCATAGGAACCGGGACAGACTCTGGAAACACCATATATTTT.

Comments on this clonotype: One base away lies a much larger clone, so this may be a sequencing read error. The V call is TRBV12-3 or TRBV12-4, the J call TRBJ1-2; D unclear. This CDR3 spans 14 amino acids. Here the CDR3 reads CVSSLRHTNYGYTF. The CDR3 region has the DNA TGTGTCAGCAGTTTGAGGCACACTAACTATGGCTACACCTTC.

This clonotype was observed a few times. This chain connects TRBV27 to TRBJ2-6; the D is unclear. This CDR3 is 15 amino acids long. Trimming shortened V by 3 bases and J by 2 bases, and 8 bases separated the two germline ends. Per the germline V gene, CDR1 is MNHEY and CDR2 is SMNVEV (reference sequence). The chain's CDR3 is CASSLGAAGANVLTF. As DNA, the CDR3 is TGTGCCAGCAGTTTGGGTGCTGCTGGGGCCAACGTCCTGACTTTC. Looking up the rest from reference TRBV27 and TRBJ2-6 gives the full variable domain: EAQVTQNPRYLITVTGKKLTVTCSQNMNHEYMSWYRQDPGLGLRQIYYSMNVEVTDKGDVPEGYKVSRKEKRNFPLILESPSPNQTSLYFCASSLGAAGANVLTFGAGSRLTVL.

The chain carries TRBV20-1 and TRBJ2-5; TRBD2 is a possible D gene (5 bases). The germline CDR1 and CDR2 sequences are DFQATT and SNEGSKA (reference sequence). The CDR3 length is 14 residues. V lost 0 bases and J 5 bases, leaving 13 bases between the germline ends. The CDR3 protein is CSARDASPGETQYF. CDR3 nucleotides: TGCAGTGCTAGAGATGCTAGCCCTGGCGAGACCCAGTACTTC.

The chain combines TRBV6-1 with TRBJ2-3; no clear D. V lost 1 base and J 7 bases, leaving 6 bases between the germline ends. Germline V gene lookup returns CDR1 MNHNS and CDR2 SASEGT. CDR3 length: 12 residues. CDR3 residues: CASSEGDNTQYF. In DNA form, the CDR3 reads TGTGCCAGCAGTGAAGGGGATAATACGCAGTATTTT.

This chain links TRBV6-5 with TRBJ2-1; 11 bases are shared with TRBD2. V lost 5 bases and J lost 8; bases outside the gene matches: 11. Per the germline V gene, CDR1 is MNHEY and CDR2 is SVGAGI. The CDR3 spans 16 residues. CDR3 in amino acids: CASSPYSGGAPDEQFF. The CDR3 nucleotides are TGTGCCAGCAGTCCTTATAGCGGGGGGGCTCCGGATGAGCAGTTCTTC.

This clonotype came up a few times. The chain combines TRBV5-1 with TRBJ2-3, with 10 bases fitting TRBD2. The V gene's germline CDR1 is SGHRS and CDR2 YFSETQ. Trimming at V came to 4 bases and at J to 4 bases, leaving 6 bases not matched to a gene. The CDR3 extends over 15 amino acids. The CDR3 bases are TGCGCCAGCAGCGGCGGGACTAGCGAGTCAGATACGCAGTATTTT. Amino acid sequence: CASSGGTSESDTQYF.

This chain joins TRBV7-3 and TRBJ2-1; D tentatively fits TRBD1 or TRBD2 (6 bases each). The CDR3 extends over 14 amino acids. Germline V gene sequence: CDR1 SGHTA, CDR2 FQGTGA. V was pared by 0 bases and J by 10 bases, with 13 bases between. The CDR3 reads CASSLTSGGGEQFF. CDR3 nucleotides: TGTGCCAGCAGCTTAACCTCAGGAGGGGGAGAGCAGTTCTTC.

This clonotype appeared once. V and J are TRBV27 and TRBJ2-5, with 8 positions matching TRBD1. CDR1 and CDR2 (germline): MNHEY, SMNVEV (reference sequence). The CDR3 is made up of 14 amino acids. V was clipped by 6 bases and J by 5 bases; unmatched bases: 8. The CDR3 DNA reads TGTGCCAGCAGAGTGACAGGGGCGTGGGAGACCCAGTACTTC. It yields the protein CASRVTGAWETQYF.

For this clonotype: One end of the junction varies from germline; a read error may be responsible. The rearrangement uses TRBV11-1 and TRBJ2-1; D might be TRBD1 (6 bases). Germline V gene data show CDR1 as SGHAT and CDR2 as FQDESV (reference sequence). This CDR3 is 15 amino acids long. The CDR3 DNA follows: TGTGCCAGTAGCTTAGCGCCGTCAGGGGTAAATGAGCAGTTCTTC. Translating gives CASSLAPSGVNEQFF. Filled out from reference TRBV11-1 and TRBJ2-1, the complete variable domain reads EAEVAQSPRYKITEKSQAVAFWCDPISGHATLYWYRQILGQGPELLVQFQDESVVDDSQLPKDRFSAERLKGVDSTLKIQPAELGDSAMYLCASSLAPSGVNEQFFGPGTRLTVL.

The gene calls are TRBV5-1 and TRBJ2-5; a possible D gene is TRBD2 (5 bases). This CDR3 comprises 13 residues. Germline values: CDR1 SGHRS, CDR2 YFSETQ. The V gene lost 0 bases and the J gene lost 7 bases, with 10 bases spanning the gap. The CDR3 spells CASSLAVEGTQYF. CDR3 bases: TGCGCCAGCAGCTTGGCTGTTGAGGGGACCCAGTACTTC. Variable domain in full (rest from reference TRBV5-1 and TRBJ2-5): KAGVTQTPRYLIKTRGQQVTLSCSPISGHRSVSWYQQTPGQGLQFLFEYFSETQRNKGNFPGRFSGRQFSNSRSEMNVSTLELGDSALYLCASSLAVEGTQYFGPGTRLLVL.

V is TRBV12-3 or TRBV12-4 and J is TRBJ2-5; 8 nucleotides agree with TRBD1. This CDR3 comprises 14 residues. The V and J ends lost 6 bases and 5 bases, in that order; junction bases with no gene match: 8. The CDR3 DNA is TGTGCCAGCAGAACTAGGCAGGGGGCTGAGACCCAGTACTTC. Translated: CASRTRQGAETQYF.

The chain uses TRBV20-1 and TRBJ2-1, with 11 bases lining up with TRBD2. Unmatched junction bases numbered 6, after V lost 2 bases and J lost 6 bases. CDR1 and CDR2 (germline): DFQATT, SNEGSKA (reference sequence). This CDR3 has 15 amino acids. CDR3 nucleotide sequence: TGCAGTGCTAGAACGACTAGCGGGGCTTTCAATGAGCAGTTCTTC. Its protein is CSARTTSGAFNEQFF.

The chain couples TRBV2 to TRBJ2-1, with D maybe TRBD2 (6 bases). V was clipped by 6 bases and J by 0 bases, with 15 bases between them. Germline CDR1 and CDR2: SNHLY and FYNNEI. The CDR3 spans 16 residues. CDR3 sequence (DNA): TGTGCCAGCAGGGGTAGCGGAGACCCCTCCTACAATGAGCAGTTCTTC. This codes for CASRGSGDPSYNEQFF.

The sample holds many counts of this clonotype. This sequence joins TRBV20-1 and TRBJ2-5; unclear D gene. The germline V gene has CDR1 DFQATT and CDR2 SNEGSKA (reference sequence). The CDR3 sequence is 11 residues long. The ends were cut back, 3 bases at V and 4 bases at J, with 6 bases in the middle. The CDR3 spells CSASAPETQYF. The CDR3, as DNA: TGCAGTGCTAGCGCCCCAGAGACCCAGTACTTC.